Listed below are T cell receptor beta chains from one sample, sequenced in a study of blood T cell repertoires in COVID-19. Method: immunoSEQ multiplex PCR; TCRdb's copy keeps in-frame clones and lacks some. The repertoire holds tens of thousands of clones, with around 85% as singletons. The sample consisted of peripheral blood. The receptors originated from a man in his forties or fifties with COVID-19, enrolled during active disease. CDR3s include the opening cysteine and the closing phenylalanine or tryptophan. Fields, in order: V gene, clone size, D gene, J gene, CDR3 DNA, CDR3 protein. The D gene is left open where the match is weak. For some rows the clone size is stated as once, few or many, or as a class when expanded; others skip it.

TRBV5-1	-	TRBD1	TRBJ2-7	TGCGCCAGCAGCGAGACAGGGGGCTCCTACGAGCAGTACTTC	CASSETGGSYEQYF
TRBV5-6	-	TRBD2	TRBJ2-3	TGTGCCAGCAGCCTTAGCGGGGGGGCGGGAGATACGCAGTATTTT	CASSLSGGAGDTQYF
TRBV28	-	-	TRBJ2-1	TGTGCCAGCAGTTTATACGGTGAGCAGTTCTTC	CASSLYGEQFF
TRBV27	few	-	TRBJ1-5	TGTGCCAGCATAGGGGGTTATAGCAATCAGCCCCAGCATTTT	CASIGGYSNQPQHF
TRBV19	-	TRBD2	TRBJ2-3	TGTGCCAGTAGTACGCGGCGGGGGACAGATACGCAGTATTTT	CASSTRRGTDTQYF
TRBV6-5	few	-	TRBJ1-1	TGTGCCAGCACCTCTTCAAGAGGGGAAGCTTTCTTT	CASTSSRGEAFF
TRBV28	-	-	TRBJ1-2	TGTGCCAGCAGTTCCAGGGGAGGCTACACCTTC	CASSSRGGYTF
TRBV5-1	-	-	TRBJ2-3	TGCGCCAGCAGCTTAAACCTAGACACAGATACGCAGTATTTT	CASSLNLDTDTQYF
TRBV18	-	TRBD2	TRBJ2-3	TGTGCCAGCTCACCCCAAGCGGGGGCCATCACAGATACGCAGTATTTT	CASSPQAGAITDTQYF
TRBV7-2	-	TRBD1	TRBJ2-2	TGTGCCAGCAGCTTAGTTTTTATTGGGCAGGGGGCCGGGGAGCTGTTTTTT	CASSLVFIGQGAGELFF
TRBV2	-	-	TRBJ2-1	TGTGCCAGCAGTGGGGCCTCCTACAATGAGCAGTTCTTC	CASSGASYNEQFF
TRBV5-1	-	-	TRBJ1-1	TGCGCCAGCAGCCTGGATTTCGTGAACACTGAAGCTTTCTTT	CASSLDFVNTEAFF
TRBV6-5	-	TRBD1	TRBJ1-6	TGTGCCAGCAGTTACTCCGGGACAGGGTTGAATTCACCCCTCCACTTT	CASSYSGTGLNSPLHF
TRBV19	many	TRBD1	TRBJ1-3	TGTGCCAGTAGTACCCCGAGGTCCGGGACAGGGCCTGGAAACACCATATATTTT	CASSTPRSGTGPGNTIYF
TRBV7-7	-	-	TRBJ2-5	TGTGCCAGCAGCTTAGGCGGGACCGAACAAGAGACCCAGTACTTC	CASSLGGTEQETQYF